Below are 14 T cell receptor beta chains sequenced from a single sample in a study of blood T cell repertoires in COVID-19. The assay was immunoSEQ multiplex PCR, and TCRdb's table has in-frame clones only and misses some. The table records roughly 150,000 clones, approximately 80% of them present only once. Sample: peripheral blood. These receptors were collected from a woman aged 45 to 65 in a cohort sampled during active or convalescent COVID-19.

Here the CDR3 reads CASSIKKSGGSGGYTF. The CDR3 nucleotides read TGTGCCAGCAGCATAAAGAAATCGGGGGGATCGGGTGGCTACACCTTC. V and J are TRBV5-4 and TRBJ1-2, with a possible D match to TRBD1 (5 bases). V was trimmed by 4 bases and J by 7 bases, leaving 23 bases between them. Germline CDR1 is SGHNT and CDR2 is YYREEE (reference sequence). The CDR3 sequence is 16 residues long.

The rearrangement links TRBV21-1 to TRBJ1-1; TRBD1, the table's D call, lacks a check against the DNA. TRBV21-1 is an annotated pseudogene. CDR3 length: 13 amino acids. The CDR3 region is CASSATGKSEAFF. The CDR3 DNA is TGTGCCAGCAGCGCGACAGGTAAGTCTGAAGCTTTCTTT.

V is TRBV30 and J is TRBJ1-6; a possible D gene is TRBD1 (5 bases). Germline CDR1 reads GTSNPN; CDR2 reads SVGIG (reference sequence). V lost 3 bases and J lost 7, with 16 bases in between. CDR3 length: 15 residues. The CDR3 DNA is TGTGCCTGGAGACTAGCGGGGGGACGCAATTCACCCCTCCACTTT. Protein: CAWRLAGGRNSPLHF.

This clone was seen a single time. The chain has TRBV3-1 (or the pseudogene TRBV3-2) and TRBJ1-1; D gene uncertain. The V end was cut by 0 bases, the J end by 5 bases, with 16 bases between. Germline-derived CDR1 and CDR2 are LGHDT and YNNKEL (reference sequence). The CDR3 is 16 residues long. CDR3: CASSQDRPIRGTEAFF. The CDR3 DNA sequence: TGTGCCAGCAGCCAAGATCGTCCTATTAGAGGGACTGAAGCTTTCTTT.

The rearrangement joins TRBV6-5 to TRBJ1-1; TRBD1 aligns across 8 bases. The CDR3 totals 15 residues. V shed 0 bases, J shed 5 bases, and the junction held 5 bases outside the gene matches. Germline CDR1 MNHEY, CDR2 SVGAGI. The CDR3 protein is CASSYSYTGGTEAFF. CDR3 coding DNA: TGTGCCAGCAGTTACTCGTACACAGGGGGGACTGAAGCTTTCTTT.

V is TRBV7-6 and J is TRBJ2-3; 12 bases map to TRBD2. The CDR3 loop spans 18 amino acids. V shed 1 base and J 4 bases; nucleotides not matched to a gene: 9. Germline CDR1 reads SGHVS; CDR2 reads FNYEAQ. The DNA of the CDR3 is TGTGCCAGCAGCTTAGTAGCTAGCGGGGGGGCCGGGGCAGATACGCAGTATTTT. Translating it yields CASSLVASGGAGADTQYF.

The CDR3: CASSLGTGFDEQYF. CDR3 DNA sequence: TGTGCCAGCAGCCTTGGGACAGGTTTCGACGAGCAGTACTTC. J is TRBJ2-7 and V is TRBV11-2; 8 bases align to TRBD1. The V and J ends lost 5 bases and 5 bases, in that order; junction bases with no gene match: 8. Germline V lookup: CDR1 SGHAT, CDR2 FQNNGV. The CDR3 has 14 amino acids.

There are many counts of this clone. The chain combines TRBV6-5 with TRBJ2-5; 13 bases fit TRBD2. Germline V gene data show CDR1 as MNHEY and CDR2 as SVGAGI. The ends lost 2 bases at V and 5 bases at J; junction bases unmatched: 2. The CDR3 is 15 amino acids. The CDR3 sequence is CASSYTSGGAETQYF. CDR3 nucleotides: TGTGCCAGCAGTTACACTAGCGGGGGGGCCGAGACCCAGTACTTC.

J is TRBJ1-5 and V is TRBV6-5, with 8 bases lining up with TRBD1. The CDR3 contains 14 residues. Trimming took 4 bases from V and 6 from J; bases not matched to a gene: 5. Germline-derived CDR1 and CDR2 are MNHEY and SVGAGI. The CDR3 DNA reads TGTGCCAGCAGTTTGGGACAGGTGGTTCAGCCCCAGCATTTT. It encodes CASSLGQVVQPQHF.

This sequence joins TRBV12-3 or TRBV12-4 and TRBJ1-1; D possibly corresponds to TRBD1 (5 bases). The CDR3 is 12 amino acids. Trimming took 4 bases from V and 10 from J, leaving 13 bases between them. The CDR3 nucleotides are TGTGCCAGCAGTTATGTCAGCGGGGGAGCTTTCTTT. Residues: CASSYVSGGAFF.

V usage is TRBV11-3 and J usage is TRBJ2-1, with 7 positions matching TRBD2. Germline assignment: CDR1 SGHNT and CDR2 YENEEA. J gave up 5 bases and V 1 base, and 11 bases lay outside the gene matches. The CDR3 is made up of 17 amino acids. In DNA, the CDR3 is TGTGCCAGCAGCTTAGCTCAGCGGGGCCTTGAAAACAATGAGCAGTTCTTC. Translating gives CASSLAQRGLENNEQFF.

The chain combines TRBV4-1 with TRBJ2-7; D possibly corresponds to TRBD2 (6 bases). The CDR3 totals 14 residues. The germline gives CDR1 MGHRA, CDR2 YSYEKL. V lost 0 bases, J lost 4 bases, and 10 bases lay in between. The CDR3 DNA reads as TGCGCCAGCAGCCAAGATTGGGGGACTTACGAGCAGTACTTC. It specifies CASSQDWGTYEQYF.

The chain employs TRBV11-2 and TRBJ2-3; TRBD1 matches 7 bases. The CDR3 runs 15 residues. CDR1 and CDR2 (germline): SGHAT, FQNNGV. Unmatched junction bases numbered 7, after V lost 3 bases and J lost 4 bases. CDR3 in amino acids: CASSFLGQGADTQYF. The CDR3 DNA follows: TGTGCCAGCAGCTTTTTAGGGCAGGGGGCAGATACGCAGTATTTT.

This clone was detected once. The chain recombines TRBV7-2 with TRBJ2-3; tentatively, D is TRBD2 (6 bases). Trimming shortened V by 0 bases and J by 4 bases, and 17 bases separated the two germline ends. Germline CDR1 SGHTA, CDR2 FQGNSA. The CDR3 is 17 amino acids. The CDR3 is CASSLAPSGPQSDTQYF. In DNA form, the CDR3 reads TGTGCCAGCAGCTTAGCGCCCAGCGGGCCTCAATCAGATACGCAGTATTTT.